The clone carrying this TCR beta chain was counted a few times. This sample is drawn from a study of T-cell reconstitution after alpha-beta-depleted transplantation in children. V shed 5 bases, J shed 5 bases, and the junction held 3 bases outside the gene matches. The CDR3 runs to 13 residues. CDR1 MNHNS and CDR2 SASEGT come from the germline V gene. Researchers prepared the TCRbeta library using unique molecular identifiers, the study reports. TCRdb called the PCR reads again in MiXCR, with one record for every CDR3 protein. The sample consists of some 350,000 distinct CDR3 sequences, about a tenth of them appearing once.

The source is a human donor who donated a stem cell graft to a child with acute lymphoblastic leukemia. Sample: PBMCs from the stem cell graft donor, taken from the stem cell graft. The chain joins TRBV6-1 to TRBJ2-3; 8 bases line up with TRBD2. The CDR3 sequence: CASSRLAGDTQYF. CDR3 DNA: TGTGCCAGCAGTCGGCTAGCGGGAGATACGCAGTATTTT.